This T cell receptor beta chain originates from a study of T cells in localized non-small cell lung cancer. Whole-study results and caveats: For the top 100 tumor clones, a median approximately 61 also appeared in adjacent lung. Heterogeneity remains possible because sequencing was limited to only one tumor region. Uninvolved adjacent lung had the highest recorded T cell clonality, with tumor below it.

A word on this clone: Its specificity is unknown.

Clones were sequenced by immunoSEQ multiplex PCR, and TCRdb holds only the in-frame ones, with some missing. The sample carries around 36,000 clones, 80% to 85% recorded once. Germline assignment: CDR1 SGHTA and CDR2 FQGNSA. Trimming shortened V by 4 bases and J by 3 bases, and 3 bases separated the two germline ends. The CDR3 is 11 amino acids. This receptor was obtained from a male donor aged 60 or over with stage II lung adenocarcinoma. The starting material was peripheral blood mononuclear cells, obtained before any cancer treatment. The chain is built from TRBV7-2 and TRBJ2-5, with D hard to call. The CDR3, as DNA: TGTGCCAGCAGCTCCGAAGAGACCCAGTACTTC. Its protein is CASSSEETQYF. Based on the CDR3 plus reference TRBV7-2 and TRBJ2-5, the full variable domain is GAGVSQSPSNKVTEKGKDVELRCDPISGHTALYWYRQSLGQGLEFLIYFQGNSAPDKSGLPSDRFSAERTGGSVSTLTIQRTQQEDSAVYLCASSSEETQYFGPGTRLLVL.